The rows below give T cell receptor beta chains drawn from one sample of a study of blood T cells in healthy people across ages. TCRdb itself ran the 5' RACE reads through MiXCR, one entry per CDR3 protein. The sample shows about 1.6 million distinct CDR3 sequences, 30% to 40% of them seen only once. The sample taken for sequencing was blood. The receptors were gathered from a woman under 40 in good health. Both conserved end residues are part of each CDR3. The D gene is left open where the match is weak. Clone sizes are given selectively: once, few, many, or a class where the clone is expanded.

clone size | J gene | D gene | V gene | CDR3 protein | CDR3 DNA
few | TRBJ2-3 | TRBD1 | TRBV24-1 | CATSDPGQLSTDTQYF | TGTGCCACCAGTGACCCGGGACAGCTTAGCACAGATACGCAGTATTTT
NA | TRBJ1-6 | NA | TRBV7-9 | CASSGQMRTYNSPLHF | TGTGCCAGCAGCGGACAGATGAGGACCTATAATTCACCCCTCCACTTT
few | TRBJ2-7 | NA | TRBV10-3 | CAISDRTDEQYF | TGTGCCATCAGTGATCGGACAGACGAGCAGTACTTC
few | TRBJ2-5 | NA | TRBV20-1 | CSARRDLQETQYF | TGCAGTGCTAGACGGGATCTCCAAGAGACCCAGTACTTC
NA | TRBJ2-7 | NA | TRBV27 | CASSLSIGAWEREQYF | TGCGCCAGCAGTTTATCGATCGGGGCCTGGGAGCGAGAGCAGTACTTC
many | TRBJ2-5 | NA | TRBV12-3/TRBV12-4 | CASTQGGQETQYF | TGTGCCAGCACCCAGGGGGGGCAAGAGACCCAGTACTTC
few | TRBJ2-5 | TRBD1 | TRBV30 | CAWSPGQKETQYF | TGTGCCTGGAGTCCGGGACAGAAAGAGACCCAGTACTTC
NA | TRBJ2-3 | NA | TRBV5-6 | CASRSRVSTDTQYF | TGTGCCAGCAGATCTCGAGTAAGCACAGATACGCAGTATTTT
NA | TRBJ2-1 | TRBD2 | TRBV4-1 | CASSPGLALSNEQFF | TGCGCCAGCAGCCCTGGACTAGCCCTCTCGAATGAGCAGTTCTTT
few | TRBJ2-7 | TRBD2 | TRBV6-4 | CASGPWCGGTSGSYEQYF | TGTGCCAGCGGCCCTTGGTGTGGCGGGACTAGCGGGAGCTACGAGCAGTACTTC
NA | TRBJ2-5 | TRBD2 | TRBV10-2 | CASSVAWTSSQEAQYF | TGCGCCAGCAGTGTAGCATGGACTAGCTCTCAAGAGGCCCAGTACTTC
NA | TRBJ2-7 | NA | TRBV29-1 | CSVEQFWDGVYEQYF | TGCAGCGTTGAACAATTTTGGGACGGTGTATACGAGCAGTACTTC
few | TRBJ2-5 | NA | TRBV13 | CASSLVGGLYQETQYF | TGTGCCAGCAGCCTAGTGGGCGGGTTGTACCAAGAGACCCAGTACTTC
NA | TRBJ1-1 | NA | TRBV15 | CATSRDLYTGLNTEAFF | TGTGCCACCAGCAGAGATCTCTATACAGGACTGAACACTGAAGCTTTCTTT
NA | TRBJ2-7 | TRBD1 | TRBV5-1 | CASSLERTGGVEQYF | TGCGCCAGCAGCTTGGAGAGGACAGGGGGGGTCGAGCAGTACTTC
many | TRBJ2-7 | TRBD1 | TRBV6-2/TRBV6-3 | CASSDPTGGNPFEQYF | TGTGCCAGCAGTGACCCTACAGGGGGCAATCCCTTCGAGCAGTACTTC
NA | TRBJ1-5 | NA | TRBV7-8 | CASTPAGTSNQPQHF | TGTGCCAGCACCCCAGCGGGCACCAGCAATCAGCCCCAGCATTTT
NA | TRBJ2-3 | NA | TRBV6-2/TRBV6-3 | CASSYGTPQIKTSTDTQYF | TGTGCCAGCAGTTACGGGACCCCCCAAATAAAGACTAGCACAGATACGCAGTATTTT
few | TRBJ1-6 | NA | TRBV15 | CATSISTGGYNSPLHF | TGTGCCACCAGCATTAGTACGGGTGGCTATAATTCACCCCTCCACTTT
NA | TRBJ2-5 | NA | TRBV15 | CATSRETDSLETQYF | TGTGCCACCAGCAGAGAAACGGACTCGCTAGAGACCCAGTACTTC
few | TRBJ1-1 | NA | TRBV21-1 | CASSKDFRVEPGDTEAFF | TGTGCCAGCAGCAAAGATTTTAGAGTTGAACCGGGAGACACTGAAGCTTTCTTT
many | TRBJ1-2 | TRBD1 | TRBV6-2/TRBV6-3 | CASSPWTGANYGYTF | TGTGCCAGCAGTCCTTGGACAGGTGCTAACTATGGCTACACCTTC
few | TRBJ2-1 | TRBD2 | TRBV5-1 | CASSLPGTSGGANEQFF | TGCGCCAGCAGCTTACCCGGGACTAGCGGGGGAGCCAATGAGCAGTTCTTC
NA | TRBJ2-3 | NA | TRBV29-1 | CSVLWQGIGDTQYF | TGCAGCGTTTTATGGCAGGGGATAGGAGATACGCAGTATTTT
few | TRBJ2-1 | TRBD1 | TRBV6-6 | CASSQLRTGNEQFF | TGTGCCAGCAGTCAACTACGGACAGGGAATGAGCAGTTCTTC
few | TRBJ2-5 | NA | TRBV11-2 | CASSFADLVETQYF | TGTGCCAGCAGCTTCGCGGACTTGGTTGAGACCCAGTACTTC
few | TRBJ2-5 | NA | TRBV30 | CAWSVQVAGGETQYF | TGTGCCTGGAGTGTACAGGTCGCAGGGGGGGAGACCCAGTACTTC
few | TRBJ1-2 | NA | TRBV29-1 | CSVGQPYGYTF | TGCAGCGTTGGTCAGCCCTATGGCTACACCTTC
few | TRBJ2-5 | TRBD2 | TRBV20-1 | CSARPLGLAGTETQYF | TGCAGTGCTAGACCCTTGGGACTAGCGGGAACAGAGACCCAGTACTTC
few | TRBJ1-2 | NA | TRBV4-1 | CASSQMLIPGGEEDGYTF | TGCGCCAGCAGCCAAATGCTAATCCCGGGCGGTGAAGAGGATGGCTACACCTTC
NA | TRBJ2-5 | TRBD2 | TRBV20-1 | CSAAKQRETGETQYF | TGCAGTGCTGCCAAGCAGCGGGAGACGGGGGAGACCCAGTACTTC
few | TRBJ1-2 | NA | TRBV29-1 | CSVERAGGGYGYTF | TGCAGCGTTGAGAGGGCTGGGGGCGGCTATGGCTACACCTTC
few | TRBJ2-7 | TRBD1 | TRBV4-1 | CASSQVKRQGFHEQYF | TGCGCCAGCAGCCAAGTTAAGCGACAGGGCTTCCACGAGCAGTACTTC
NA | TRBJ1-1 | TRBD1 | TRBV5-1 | CASGGTGNTEAFF | TGCGCAAGTGGGGGGACAGGGAACACTGAAGCTTTCTTT